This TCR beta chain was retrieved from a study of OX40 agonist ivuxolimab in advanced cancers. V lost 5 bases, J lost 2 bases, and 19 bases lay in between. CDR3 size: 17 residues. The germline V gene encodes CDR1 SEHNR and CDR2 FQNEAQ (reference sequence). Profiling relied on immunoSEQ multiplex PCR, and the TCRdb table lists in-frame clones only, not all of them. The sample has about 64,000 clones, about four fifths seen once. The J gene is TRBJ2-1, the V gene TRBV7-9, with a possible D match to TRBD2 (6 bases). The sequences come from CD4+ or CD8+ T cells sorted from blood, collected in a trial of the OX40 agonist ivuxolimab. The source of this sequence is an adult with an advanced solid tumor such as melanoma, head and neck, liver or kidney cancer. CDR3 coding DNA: TGTGCCAGCAGCCTTCCTCCGGGACTCAGCCCCTACAATGAGCAGTTCTTC. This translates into CASSLPPGLSPYNEQFF. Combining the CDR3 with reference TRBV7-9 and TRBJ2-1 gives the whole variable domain DTGVSQNPRHKITKRGQNVTFRCDPISEHNRLYWYRQTLGQGPEFLTYFQNEAQLEKSRLLSDRFSAERPKGSFSTLEIQRTEQGDSAMYLCASSLPPGLSPYNEQFFGPGTRLTVL.